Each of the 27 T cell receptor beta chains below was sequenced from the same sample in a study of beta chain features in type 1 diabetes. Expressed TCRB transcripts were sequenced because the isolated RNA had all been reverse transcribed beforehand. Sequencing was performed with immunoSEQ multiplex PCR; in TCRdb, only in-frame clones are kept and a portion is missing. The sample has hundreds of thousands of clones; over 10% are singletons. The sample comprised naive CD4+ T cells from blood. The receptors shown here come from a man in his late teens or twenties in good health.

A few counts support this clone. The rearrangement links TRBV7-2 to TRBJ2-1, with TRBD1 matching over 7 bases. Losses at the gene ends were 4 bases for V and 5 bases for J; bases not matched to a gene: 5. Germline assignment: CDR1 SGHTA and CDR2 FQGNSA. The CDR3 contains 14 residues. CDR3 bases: TGTGCCAGCAGCTCGCGACAGGGTAACAATGAGCAGTTCTTC. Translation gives CASSSRQGNNEQFF.

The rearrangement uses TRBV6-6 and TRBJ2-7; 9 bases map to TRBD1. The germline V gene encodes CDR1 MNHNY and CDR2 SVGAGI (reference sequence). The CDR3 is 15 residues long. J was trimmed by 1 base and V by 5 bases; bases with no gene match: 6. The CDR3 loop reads CASSTQDRGSYEQYF. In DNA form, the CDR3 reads TGTGCCAGCAGTACGCAGGACAGGGGTTCCTACGAGCAGTACTTC.

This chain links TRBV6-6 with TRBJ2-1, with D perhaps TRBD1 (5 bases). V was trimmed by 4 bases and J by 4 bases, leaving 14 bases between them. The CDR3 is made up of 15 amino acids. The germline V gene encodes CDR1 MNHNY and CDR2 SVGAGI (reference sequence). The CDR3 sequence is CASSLRQGDYNEQFF. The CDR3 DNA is TGTGCCAGCAGTTTAAGGCAGGGTGATTACAATGAGCAGTTCTTC.

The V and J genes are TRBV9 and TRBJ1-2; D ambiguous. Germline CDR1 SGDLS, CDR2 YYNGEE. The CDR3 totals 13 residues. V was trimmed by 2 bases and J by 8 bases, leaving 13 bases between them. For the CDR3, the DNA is TGTGCCAGCAGCGTCCGGGGTCTTGGGGGCTACACCTTC. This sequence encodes CASSVRGLGGYTF.

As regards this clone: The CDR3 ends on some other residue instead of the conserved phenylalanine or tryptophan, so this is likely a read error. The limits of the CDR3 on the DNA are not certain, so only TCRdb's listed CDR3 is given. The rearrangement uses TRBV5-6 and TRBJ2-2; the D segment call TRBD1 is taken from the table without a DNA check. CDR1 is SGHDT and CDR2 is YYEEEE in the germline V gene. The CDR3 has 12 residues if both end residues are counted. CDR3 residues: CASSLLTGTGEL.

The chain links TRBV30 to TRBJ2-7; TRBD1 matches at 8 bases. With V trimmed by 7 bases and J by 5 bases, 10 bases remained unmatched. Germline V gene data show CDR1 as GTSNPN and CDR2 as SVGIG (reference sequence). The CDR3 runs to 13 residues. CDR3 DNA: TGTGCCTATGAGCGCAGGGGGCTCAACGAGCAGTACTTC. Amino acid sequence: CAYERRGLNEQYF. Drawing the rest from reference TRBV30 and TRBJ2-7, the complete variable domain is SQTIHQWPATLVQPVGSPLSLECTVEGTSNPNLYWYRQAAGRGLQLLFYSVGIGQISSEVPQNLSASRPQDRQFILSSKKLLLSDSGFYLCAYERRGLNEQYFGPGTRLTVT.

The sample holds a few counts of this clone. CDR3 protein: CASSPGQVNGELFF. The CDR3 coding sequence is TGTGCCAGCAGTCCAGGACAGGTGAACGGGGAGCTGTTTTTT. The gene calls are TRBV2 and TRBJ2-2; 7 bases are shared with TRBD1. CDR1 and CDR2 from the germline V gene are SNHLY and FYNNEI. V lost 5 bases to trimming and J lost 7 bases; unmatched junction nucleotides: 7. This CDR3 is 14 amino acids long.

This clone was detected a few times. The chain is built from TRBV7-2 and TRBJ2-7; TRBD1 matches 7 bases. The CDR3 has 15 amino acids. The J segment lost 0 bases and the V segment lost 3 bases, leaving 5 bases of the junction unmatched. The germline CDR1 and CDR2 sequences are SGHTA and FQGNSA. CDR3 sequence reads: CASSLGTDLSYEQYF. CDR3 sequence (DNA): TGTGCCAGCAGCTTGGGGACAGATCTCTCCTACGAGCAGTACTTC.

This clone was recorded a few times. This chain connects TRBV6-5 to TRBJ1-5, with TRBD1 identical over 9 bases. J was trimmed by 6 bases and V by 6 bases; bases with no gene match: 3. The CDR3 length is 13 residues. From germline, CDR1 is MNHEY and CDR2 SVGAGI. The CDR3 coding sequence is TGTGCCAGCAGCCGGGACAGGGTTCAGCCCCAGCATTTT. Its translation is CASSRDRVQPQHF.

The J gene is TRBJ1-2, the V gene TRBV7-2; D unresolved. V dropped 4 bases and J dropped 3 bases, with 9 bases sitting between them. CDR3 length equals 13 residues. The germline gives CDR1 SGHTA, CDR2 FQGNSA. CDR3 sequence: CASSYDGDYGYTF. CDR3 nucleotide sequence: TGTGCCAGCAGCTACGACGGAGACTATGGCTACACCTTC.

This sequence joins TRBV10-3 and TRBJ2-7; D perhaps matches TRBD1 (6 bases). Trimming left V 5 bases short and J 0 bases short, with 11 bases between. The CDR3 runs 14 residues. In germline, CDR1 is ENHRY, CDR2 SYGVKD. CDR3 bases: TGTGCCATCAGTCCGGACAGTTCCTCCTACGAGCAGTACTTC. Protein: CAISPDSSSYEQYF.

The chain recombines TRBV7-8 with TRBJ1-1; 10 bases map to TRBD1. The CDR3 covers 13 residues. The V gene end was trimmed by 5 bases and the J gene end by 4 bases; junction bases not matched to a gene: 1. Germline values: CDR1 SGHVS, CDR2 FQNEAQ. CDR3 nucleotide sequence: TGTGCCAGCAGCCGGACAGGGGGCACTGAAGCTTTCTTT. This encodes CASSRTGGTEAFF.

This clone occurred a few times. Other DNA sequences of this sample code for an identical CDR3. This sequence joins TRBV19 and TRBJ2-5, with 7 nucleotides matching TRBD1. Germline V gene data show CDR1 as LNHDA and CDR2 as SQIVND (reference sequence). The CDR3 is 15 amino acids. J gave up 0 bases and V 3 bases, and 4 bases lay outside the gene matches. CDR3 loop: CASSIRGQYQETQYF. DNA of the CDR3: TGTGCCAGTAGTATCCGGGGACAGTACCAAGAGACCCAGTACTTC.

The CDR3 protein is CASSHGDRGVIRETQYF. CDR3 nucleotide sequence: TGTGCCAGCAGTCACGGGGACAGGGGAGTTATCAGAGAGACCCAGTACTTC. The chain has TRBV28 and TRBJ2-5; TRBD1 matches 10 bases. CDR1 and CDR2 from the germline V gene are MDHEN and SYDVKM. V was pared by 5 bases and J by 4 bases, with 13 bases of the junction left unmatched. This CDR3 has 17 amino acids. Drawing the rest from reference TRBV28 and TRBJ2-5, the complete variable domain is DVKVTQSSRYLVKRTGEKVFLECVQDMDHENMFWYRQDPGLGLRLIYFSYDVKMKEKGDIPEGYSVSREKKERFSLILESASTNQTSMYLCASSHGDRGVIRETQYFGPGTRLLVL.

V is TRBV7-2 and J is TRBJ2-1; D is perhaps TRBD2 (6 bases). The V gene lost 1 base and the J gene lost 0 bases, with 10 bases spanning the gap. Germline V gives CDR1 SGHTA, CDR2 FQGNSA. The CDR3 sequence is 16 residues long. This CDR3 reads CASSLVGLGSYNEQFF. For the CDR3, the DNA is TGTGCCAGCAGCTTAGTGGGACTGGGCTCCTACAATGAGCAGTTCTTC.

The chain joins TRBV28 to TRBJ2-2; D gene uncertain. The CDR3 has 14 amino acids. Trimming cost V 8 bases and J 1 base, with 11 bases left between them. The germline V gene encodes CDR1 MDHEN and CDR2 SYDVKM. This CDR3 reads CASFFGQNTGELFF. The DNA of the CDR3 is TGTGCCAGCTTCTTTGGCCAGAACACCGGGGAGCTGTTTTTT.

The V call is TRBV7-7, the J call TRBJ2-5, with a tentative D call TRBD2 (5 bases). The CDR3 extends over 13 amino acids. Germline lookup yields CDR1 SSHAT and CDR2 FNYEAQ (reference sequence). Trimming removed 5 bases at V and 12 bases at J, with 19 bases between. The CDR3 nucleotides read TGTGCCAGCAGCCTAGACTACCGAGAGGTGGAGTACTTC. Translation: CASSLDYREVEYF.

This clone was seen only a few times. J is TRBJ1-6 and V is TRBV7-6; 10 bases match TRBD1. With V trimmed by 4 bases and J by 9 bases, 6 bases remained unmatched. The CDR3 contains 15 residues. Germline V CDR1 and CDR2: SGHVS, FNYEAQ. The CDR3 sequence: CASSYGQGEGSPLHF. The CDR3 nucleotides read TGTGCCAGCAGCTATGGACAGGGGGAAGGTTCACCCCTCCACTTT.

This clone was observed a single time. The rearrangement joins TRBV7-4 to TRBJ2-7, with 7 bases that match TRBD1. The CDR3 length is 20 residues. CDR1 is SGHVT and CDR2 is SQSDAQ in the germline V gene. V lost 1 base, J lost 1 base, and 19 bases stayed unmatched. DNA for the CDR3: TGTGCCAGCAGCTTAGGCCTGGGACAGCCCCGGAGGAGGTTATCCTACGAGCAGTACTTC. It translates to CASSLGLGQPRRRLSYEQYF.

For the CDR3, the DNA is TGCGCCAGCAGCTTGGGGATAGCGGGGGACCCCCCTAGCACAGATACGCAGTATTTT. Encoded protein: CASSLGIAGDPPSTDTQYF. The chain recombines TRBV5-1 with TRBJ2-3; 9 positions agree with TRBD2. The V gene's germline CDR1 is SGHRS and CDR2 YFSETQ. V lost 0 bases to trimming and J lost 0 bases; unmatched junction nucleotides: 11. CDR3 size: 19 residues.

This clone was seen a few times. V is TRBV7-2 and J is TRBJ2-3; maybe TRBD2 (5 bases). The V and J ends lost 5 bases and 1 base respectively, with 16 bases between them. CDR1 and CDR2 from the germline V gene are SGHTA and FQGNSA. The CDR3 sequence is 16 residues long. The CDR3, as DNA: TGTGCCAGCAGCCACGAGGCCCGGGGTGGCACAGATACGCAGTATTTT. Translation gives CASSHEARGGTDTQYF.

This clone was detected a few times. CDR3 sequence: CASSQVGQGKTQYF. CDR3 nucleotides: TGCGCCAGCAGCCAAGTGGGACAGGGGAAGACCCAGTACTTC. This chain links TRBV4-3 with TRBJ2-5; TRBD1 matches 10 bases. Germline V gene sequence: CDR1 LGHNA, CDR2 YSLEER. CDR3 length equals 14 residues. With V trimmed by 1 base and J by 6 bases, 2 bases remained unmatched.

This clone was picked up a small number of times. Here the CDR3 DNA reads TGTGCCAGCAGTGAACCCTTCACCGGGGAGCTGTTTTTT. Protein: CASSEPFTGELFF. The chain is built from TRBV6-1 and TRBJ2-2, with unresolved D. CDR3 length: 13 residues. V was shortened by 2 bases and J by 4 bases, with 5 bases between the two germline ends. CDR1 and CDR2 (germline): MNHNS, SASEGT.

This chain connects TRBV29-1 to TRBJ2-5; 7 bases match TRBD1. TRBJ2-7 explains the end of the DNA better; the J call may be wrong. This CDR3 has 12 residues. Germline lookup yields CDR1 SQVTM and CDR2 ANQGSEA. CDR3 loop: CSASGTANEQYF. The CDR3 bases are TGCAGCGCCTCCGGGACAGCCAACGAGCAGTACTTC.

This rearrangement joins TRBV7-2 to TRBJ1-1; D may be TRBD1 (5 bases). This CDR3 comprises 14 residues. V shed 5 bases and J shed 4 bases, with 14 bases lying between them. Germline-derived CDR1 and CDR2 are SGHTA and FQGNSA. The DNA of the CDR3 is TGTGCCAGCAGCCCTCGGCCGGGGGGCACTGAAGCTTTCTTT. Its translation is CASSPRPGGTEAFF.

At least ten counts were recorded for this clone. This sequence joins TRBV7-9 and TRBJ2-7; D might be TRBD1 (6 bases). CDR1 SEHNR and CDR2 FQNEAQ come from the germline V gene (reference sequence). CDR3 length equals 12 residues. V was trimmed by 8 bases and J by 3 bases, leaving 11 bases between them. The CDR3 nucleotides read TGTGCCAGCCAGGACAGAGTCTACGAGCAGTACTTC. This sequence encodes CASQDRVYEQYF.

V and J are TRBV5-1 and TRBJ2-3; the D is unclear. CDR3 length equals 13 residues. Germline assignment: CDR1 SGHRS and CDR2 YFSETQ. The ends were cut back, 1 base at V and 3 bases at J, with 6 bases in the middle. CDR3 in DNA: TGCGCCAGCAGCTTGCGGGTAACAGATACGCAGTATTTT. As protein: CASSLRVTDTQYF.